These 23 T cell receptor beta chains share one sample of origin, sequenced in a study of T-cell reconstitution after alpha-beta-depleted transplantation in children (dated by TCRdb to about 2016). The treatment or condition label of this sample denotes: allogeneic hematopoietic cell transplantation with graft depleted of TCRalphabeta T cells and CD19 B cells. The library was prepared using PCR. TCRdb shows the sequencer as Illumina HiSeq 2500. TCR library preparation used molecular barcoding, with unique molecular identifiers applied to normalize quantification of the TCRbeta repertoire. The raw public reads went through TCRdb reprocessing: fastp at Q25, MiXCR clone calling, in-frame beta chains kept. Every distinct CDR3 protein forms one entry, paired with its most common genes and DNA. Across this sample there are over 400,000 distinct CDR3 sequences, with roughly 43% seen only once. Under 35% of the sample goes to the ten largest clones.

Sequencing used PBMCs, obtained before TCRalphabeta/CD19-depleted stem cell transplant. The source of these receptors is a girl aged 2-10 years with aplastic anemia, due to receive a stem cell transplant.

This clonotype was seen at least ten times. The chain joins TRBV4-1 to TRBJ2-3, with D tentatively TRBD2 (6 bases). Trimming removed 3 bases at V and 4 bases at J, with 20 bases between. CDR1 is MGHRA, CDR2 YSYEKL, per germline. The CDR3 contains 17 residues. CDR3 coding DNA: TGCGCCAGCAGCCATCCTCCCCCCTACGGGGGTCCAGATACGCAGTATTTT. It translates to CASSHPPPYGGPDTQYF.

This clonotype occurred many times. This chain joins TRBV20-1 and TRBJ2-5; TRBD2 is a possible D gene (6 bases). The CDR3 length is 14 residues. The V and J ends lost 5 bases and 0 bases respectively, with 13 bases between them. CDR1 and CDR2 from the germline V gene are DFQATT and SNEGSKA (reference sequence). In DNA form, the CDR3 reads TGCAGTGCTGGGGGTAGCGGACACCAAGAGACCCAGTACTTC. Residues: CSAGGSGHQETQYF.

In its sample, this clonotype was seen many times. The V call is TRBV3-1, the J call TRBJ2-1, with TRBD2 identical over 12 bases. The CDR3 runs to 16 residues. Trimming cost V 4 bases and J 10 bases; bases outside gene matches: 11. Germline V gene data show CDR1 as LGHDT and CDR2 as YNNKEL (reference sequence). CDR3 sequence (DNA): TGTGCCAGCAGCCCTCTTACTAGCGGGAGGAGGTACGAGCAGTTCTTC. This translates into CASSPLTSGRRYEQFF.

CDR3 in amino acids: CASSITSGRDYEQYF. As DNA, the CDR3 is TGTGCCAGCAGTATAACTAGCGGGAGAGACTACGAGCAGTACTTC. The rearrangement links TRBV3-1 to TRBJ2-7, with 11 positions matching TRBD2. V lost 6 bases and J lost 3; bases outside the gene matches: 7. This CDR3 region has 15 residues. From germline, CDR1 is LGHDT and CDR2 YNNKEL (reference sequence).

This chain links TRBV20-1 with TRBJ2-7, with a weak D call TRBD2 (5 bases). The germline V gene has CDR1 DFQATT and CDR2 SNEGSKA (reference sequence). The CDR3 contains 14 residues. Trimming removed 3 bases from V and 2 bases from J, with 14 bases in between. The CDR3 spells CSASGDYLTYEQYF. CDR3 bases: TGCAGTGCTAGCGGCGACTACCTCACCTACGAGCAGTACTTC.

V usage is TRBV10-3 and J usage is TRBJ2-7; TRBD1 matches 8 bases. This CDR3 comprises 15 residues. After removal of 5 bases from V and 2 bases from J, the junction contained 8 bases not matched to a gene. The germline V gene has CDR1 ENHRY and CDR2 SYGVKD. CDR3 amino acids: CAISPTGQGTYEQYF. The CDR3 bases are TGTGCCATCAGTCCCACCGGACAGGGTACCTACGAGCAGTACTTC.

CDR3 sequence (DNA): TGTGCCAGCAGCAGTTGCACCGGGACAGGGGGTGAGGGGCCGCACACAGATACGCAGTATTTT. Protein product: CASSSCTGTGGEGPHTDTQYF. This chain uses TRBV21-1 with TRBJ2-3; the table's D call, TRBD1, has no DNA check behind it. TRBV21-1 is listed as a pseudogene. The CDR3 consists of 21 residues.

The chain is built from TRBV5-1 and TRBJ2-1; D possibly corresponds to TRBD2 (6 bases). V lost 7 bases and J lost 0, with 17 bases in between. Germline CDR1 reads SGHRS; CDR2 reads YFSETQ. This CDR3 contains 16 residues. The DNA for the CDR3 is TGCGCCAGCCACCGCGGCGGGATTAGCTCCTACAATGAGCAGTTCTTC. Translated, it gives CASHRGGISSYNEQFF.

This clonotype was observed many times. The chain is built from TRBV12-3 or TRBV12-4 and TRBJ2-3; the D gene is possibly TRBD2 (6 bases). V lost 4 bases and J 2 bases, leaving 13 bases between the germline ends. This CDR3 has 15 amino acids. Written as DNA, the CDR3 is TGTGCCAGCAGTTCCGACGGGGGTCCCACAGATACGCAGTATTTT. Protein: CASSSDGGPTDTQYF.

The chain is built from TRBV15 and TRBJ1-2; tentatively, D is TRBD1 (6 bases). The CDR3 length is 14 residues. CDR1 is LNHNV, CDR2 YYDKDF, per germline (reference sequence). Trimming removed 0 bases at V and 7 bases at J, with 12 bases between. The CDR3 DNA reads TGTGCCACCAGCAGAGATCTGGGGGCAGTTGGCTACACCTTC. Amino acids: CATSRDLGAVGYTF.

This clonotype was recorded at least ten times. This chain's CDR3 is CASSQPGTNSYEQYF. The CDR3 nucleotides read TGTGCCAGCAGCCAGCCCGGGACAAACTCTTACGAGCAGTACTTC. The chain carries TRBV4-2 and TRBJ2-7; perhaps TRBD1 as D (6 bases). Per the germline V gene, CDR1 is LGHNA and CDR2 is YNFKEQ. The V end was cut by 3 bases, the J end by 4 bases, with 16 bases between. CDR3 length: 15 amino acids.

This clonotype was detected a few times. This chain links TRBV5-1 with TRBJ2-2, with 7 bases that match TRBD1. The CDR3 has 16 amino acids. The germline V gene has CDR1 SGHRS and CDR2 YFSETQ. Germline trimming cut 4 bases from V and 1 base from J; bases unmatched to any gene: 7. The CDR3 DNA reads TGCGCCAGCAGCAGATACAGGGGACGGAACACCGGGGAGCTGTTTTTT. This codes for CASSRYRGRNTGELFF.

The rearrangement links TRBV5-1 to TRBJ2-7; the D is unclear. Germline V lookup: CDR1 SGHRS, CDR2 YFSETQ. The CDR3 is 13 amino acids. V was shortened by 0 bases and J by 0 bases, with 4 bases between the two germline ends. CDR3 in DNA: TGCGCCAGCAGCTTGGACCTCTCCTACGAGCAGTACTTC. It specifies CASSLDLSYEQYF. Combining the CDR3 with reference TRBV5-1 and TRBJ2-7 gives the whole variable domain KAGVTQTPRYLIKTRGQQVTLSCSPISGHRSVSWYQQTPGQGLQFLFEYFSETQRNKGNFPGRFSGRQFSNSRSEMNVSTLELGDSALYLCASSLDLSYEQYFGPGTRLTVT.

The chain's CDR3 is CSAGTAFSDGYTF. CDR3 sequence (DNA): TGCAGTGCTGGGACAGCCTTTTCAGATGGCTACACCTTC. The chain has TRBV20-1 and TRBJ1-2; 7 bases map to TRBD1. This CDR3 is 13 amino acids long. The V gene's germline CDR1 is DFQATT and CDR2 SNEGSKA (reference sequence). V shed 5 bases and J 6 bases; nucleotides not matched to a gene: 9.

This CDR3 is CSASGGTLSYEQYF. The CDR3 DNA reads as TGCAGTGCTAGCGGGGGGACTCTCTCCTACGAGCAGTACTTC. The chain couples TRBV20-1 to TRBJ2-7, with TRBD2 identical over 7 bases. The CDR3 loop spans 14 amino acids. V shed 3 bases, J shed 0 bases, and the junction held 5 bases outside the gene matches. CDR1 DFQATT and CDR2 SNEGSKA come from the germline V gene (reference sequence).

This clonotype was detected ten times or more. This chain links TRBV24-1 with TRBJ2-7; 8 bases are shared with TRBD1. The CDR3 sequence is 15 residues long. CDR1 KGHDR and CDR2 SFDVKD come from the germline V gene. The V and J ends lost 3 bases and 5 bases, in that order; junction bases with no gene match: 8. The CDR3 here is CATSDPGTGRHEQYF. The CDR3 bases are TGTGCCACCAGTGATCCTGGGACAGGTAGACACGAGCAGTACTTC.

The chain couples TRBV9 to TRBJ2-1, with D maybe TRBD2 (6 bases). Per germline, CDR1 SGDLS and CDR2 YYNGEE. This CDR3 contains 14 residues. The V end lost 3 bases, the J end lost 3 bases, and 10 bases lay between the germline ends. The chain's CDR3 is CASSGASDYNEQFF. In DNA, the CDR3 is TGTGCCAGCAGCGGCGCTAGCGACTACAATGAGCAGTTCTTC.

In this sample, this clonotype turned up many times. CDR3: CASSLVASGVNEQFF. In DNA, the CDR3 is TGCGCCAGCAGCTTGGTGGCTAGCGGGGTAAATGAGCAGTTCTTC. This chain links TRBV5-1 with TRBJ2-1, with 9 bases lining up with TRBD2. CDR1 is SGHRS, CDR2 YFSETQ, per germline. Trimming at V came to 0 bases and at J to 7 bases, leaving 5 bases not matched to a gene. The CDR3 contains 15 residues.

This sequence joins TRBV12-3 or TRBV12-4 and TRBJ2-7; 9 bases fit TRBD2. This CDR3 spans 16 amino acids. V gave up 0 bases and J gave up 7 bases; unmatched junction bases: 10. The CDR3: CASSLAPAGGHWEQYF. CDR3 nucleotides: TGTGCCAGCAGTTTAGCCCCGGCGGGGGGGCATTGGGAGCAGTACTTC.

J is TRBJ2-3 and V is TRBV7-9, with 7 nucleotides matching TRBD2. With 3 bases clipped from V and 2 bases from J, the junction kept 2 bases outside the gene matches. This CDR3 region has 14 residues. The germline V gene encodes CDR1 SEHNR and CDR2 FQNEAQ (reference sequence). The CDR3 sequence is CASSFSGDTDTQYF. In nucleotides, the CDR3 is TGTGCCAGCAGCTTCAGCGGGGACACAGATACGCAGTATTTT.

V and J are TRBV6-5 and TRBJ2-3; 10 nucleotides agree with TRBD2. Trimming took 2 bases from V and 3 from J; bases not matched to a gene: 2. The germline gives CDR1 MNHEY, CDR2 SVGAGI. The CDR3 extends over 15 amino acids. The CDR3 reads CASSYATSGTDTQYF. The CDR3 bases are TGTGCCAGCAGTTACGCGACTAGCGGGACAGATACGCAGTATTTT.

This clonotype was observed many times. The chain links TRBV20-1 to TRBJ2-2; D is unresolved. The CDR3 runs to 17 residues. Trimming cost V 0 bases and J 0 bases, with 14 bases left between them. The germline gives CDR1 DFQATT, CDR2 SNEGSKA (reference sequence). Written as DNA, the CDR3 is TGCAGTGCTAGAGATCCGGTCAGCAAGCCGAACACCGGGGAGCTGTTTTTT. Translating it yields CSARDPVSKPNTGELFF.

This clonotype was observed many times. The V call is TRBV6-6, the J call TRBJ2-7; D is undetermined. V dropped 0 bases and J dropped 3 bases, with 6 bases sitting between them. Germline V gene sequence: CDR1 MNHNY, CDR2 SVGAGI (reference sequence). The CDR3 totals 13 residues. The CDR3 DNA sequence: TGTGCCAGCAGTTACTCCTCTTTCTACGAGCAGTACTTC. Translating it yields CASSYSSFYEQYF.